These 4 T cell receptor beta chains were sequenced from one sample in a study of T cell responses to AZD1222 COVID-19 vaccine. TCRdb's copy holds only in-frame clones and misses some; the assay was immunoSEQ multiplex PCR. In the table there are 150,000 to 200,000 clones, more than 80% of which are singletons. Sequencing used peripheral blood, obtained 28 days after the second dose of the MenACWY control vaccine. These receptors all come from an adult who received the MenACWY meningococcal vaccine as a control.

This clone has more than one count but fewer than ten. The J gene is TRBJ2-7, the V gene TRBV4-2; D gene unclear. CDR1 is LGHNA, CDR2 YNFKEQ, per germline. Trimming left V 0 bases short and J 0 bases short, with 6 bases between. The CDR3 is 14 residues long. The CDR3 nucleotides read TGTGCCAGCAGCCAAGAGGACGGCTCCTACGAGCAGTACTTC. Translated, it gives CASSQEDGSYEQYF.

V gene TRBV9 combines with J gene TRBJ2-3; tentatively, D is TRBD1 (5 bases). Germline V gene lookup returns CDR1 SGDLS and CDR2 YYNGEE. CDR3 length: 13 amino acids. V shed 4 bases and J shed 8 bases, with 14 bases lying between them. This chain's CDR3 is CASSYHTGGTQYF. The DNA of the CDR3 is TGTGCCAGCAGCTACCATACAGGCGGTACGCAGTATTTT.

The genes are TRBV24-1 and TRBJ2-7; D may be TRBD2 (5 bases). The V gene lost 3 bases and the J gene lost 4 bases, with 6 bases spanning the gap. The CDR3 is made up of 12 amino acids. Germline V gives CDR1 KGHDR, CDR2 SFDVKD. The CDR3 DNA is TGTGCCACCAGTGATCGCGGGTACGAGCAGTACTTC. This gives the protein CATSDRGYEQYF.

This chain uses TRBV21-1 with TRBJ2-7; TRBD1, as called in the table, went unchecked against the DNA. TRBV21-1 is a listed pseudogene. The CDR3 consists of 15 residues. The CDR3 here is CASSKEPGQAYEQYF. The CDR3 bases are TGTGCCAGCAGCAAAGAGCCGGGACAGGCCTACGAGCAGTACTTC.